These 15 T cell receptor beta chains originate from one sample sequenced in a study of T cell repertoires in cytomegalovirus infection. TCRdb fed the reads into MiXCR, producing one record per CDR3 protein. In the table there are under 600,000 distinct CDR3 sequences, approximately 16% of which are singletons. Sequences were obtained from CD8+ T cells from PBMCs. These receptors all stem from a human donor in good health (CMV status not recorded). Some clones in this sample may be carry-over from other donors' samples.

This clonotype came up a few times. The chain employs TRBV28 and TRBJ2-3, with D uncertain. Trimming removed 5 bases at V and 2 bases at J, with 11 bases between. The germline gives CDR1 MDHEN, CDR2 SYDVKM. The CDR3 length is 14 residues. The DNA of the CDR3 is TGTGCCAGCAGTCCCGACCTAACCACAGATACGCAGTATTTT. It specifies CASSPDLTTDTQYF.

The chain couples TRBV7-2 to TRBJ2-5; possibly TRBD2 for D (5 bases). CDR3 length: 14 residues. Germline V gives CDR1 SGHTA, CDR2 FQGNSA. With 1 base removed from V and 7 bases from J, the gap between germline ends came to 13 bases. The CDR3 bases are TGTGCCAGCAGCTTAGTTCTGGAGGCCGGGACCCAGTACTTC. Encoded protein: CASSLVLEAGTQYF.

This clonotype was counted many times. The gene calls are TRBV7-6 and TRBJ1-1; TRBD1 matches 7 bases. The CDR3 is 14 residues long. CDR1 is SGHVS, CDR2 FNYEAQ, per germline. The ends lost 5 bases at V and 0 bases at J; junction bases unmatched: 3. The DNA of the CDR3 is TGTGCCAGCAGCCCGGGACAGTTGAACACTGAAGCTTTCTTT. Its translation is CASSPGQLNTEAFF.

This clonotype has a count of ten or more. The chain has TRBV6-1 and TRBJ2-2, with D maybe TRBD1 (7 bases). CDR1 is MNHNS and CDR2 is SASEGT in the germline V gene. V was cut by 6 bases and J by 3 bases, with 11 bases left in between. The CDR3 covers 14 residues. CDR3 residues: CASRTGRYTGELFF. DNA of the CDR3: TGTGCCAGCAGGACAGGGAGGTACACCGGGGAGCTGTTTTTT.

In the case of this clonotype: A junction boundary mismatches the germline segment, possibly from a read error. The genes are TRBV7-4 and TRBJ2-2; 7 nucleotides align to TRBD2. The CDR3 covers 17 residues. Germline values: CDR1 SGHVT, CDR2 SQSDAQ. The CDR3 loop reads CASSPSLGAPLSGVLGF. The DNA for the CDR3 is TGTGCCAGCAGCCCCTCCCTCGGGGCCCCCTTGAGCGGGGTGCTGGGTTTT. The full variable domain, its missing parts supplied by reference TRBV7-4 and TRBJ2-2, is GAGVSQSPRYKVAKRGRDVALRCDSISGHVTLYWYRQTLGQGSEVLTYSQSDAQRDKSGRPSGRFSAERPERSVSTLKIQRTEQGDSAVYLCASSPSLGAPLSGVLGFGEGSRLTVL.

This clonotype was picked up many times. The chain has TRBV7-8 and TRBJ2-7; D may be TRBD1 or TRBD2 (5 bases each). CDR3 length: 15 residues. Germline V lookup: CDR1 SGHVS, CDR2 FQNEAQ. V lost 2 bases to trimming and J lost 6 bases, with 17 bases between them. CDR3 sequence: CASSLRVEGESEQYF. CDR3 in DNA: TGTGCCAGCAGCTTAAGAGTGGAAGGGGAGAGCGAGCAGTACTTC.

This clonotype was seen at least ten times. The V call is TRBV12-3 or TRBV12-4, the J call TRBJ2-4; 9 nucleotides agree with TRBD2. CDR3 length equals 16 residues. Unmatched junction bases numbered 5, after V lost 4 bases and J lost 1 base. CDR3 coding DNA: TGTGCCAGCAGTTGGAGCGGGAGGACTGCCAAAAACATTCAGTACTTC. This encodes CASSWSGRTAKNIQYF.

This sequence joins TRBV6-5 and TRBJ2-1; 13 bases are shared with TRBD2. The CDR3 has 18 amino acids. CDR1 and CDR2 from the germline V gene are MNHEY and SVGAGI. V gave up 1 base and J gave up 5 bases; unmatched junction bases: 8. This CDR3 reads CASSYLGLAGAEDNEQFF. CDR3 bases: TGTGCCAGCAGTTACTTAGGACTAGCGGGGGCCGAAGACAATGAGCAGTTCTTC.

This chain connects TRBV10-3 to TRBJ2-7; D gene ambiguous. The V gene lost 0 bases and the J gene lost 2 bases, with 8 bases spanning the gap. CDR3 length: 14 residues. Germline V gives CDR1 ENHRY, CDR2 SYGVKD. The CDR3 DNA reads TGTGCCATCAGTGAGTCGCAGGCCACCTACGAGCAGTACTTC. Translating gives CAISESQATYEQYF.

The J gene is TRBJ1-3, the V gene TRBV4-1, with D possibly TRBD1 on 6 matching bases. Germline assignment: CDR1 MGHRA and CDR2 YSYEKL. With 0 bases removed from V and 1 base from J, the gap between germline ends came to 10 bases. This CDR3 is built from 16 residues. CDR3 bases: TGCGCCAGCAGCCAAGAGGGGGGGGCATCTGGAAACACCATATATTTT. This encodes CASSQEGGASGNTIYF.

Many counts were recorded for this clonotype. The chain combines TRBV19 with TRBJ1-1; the D gene is possibly TRBD1 (5 bases). Trimming left V 10 bases short and J 1 base short, with 13 bases between. The CDR3 is 13 amino acids. Germline V CDR1 and CDR2: LNHDA, SQIVND (reference sequence). The CDR3 DNA follows: TGTGCCACCCGAGGAAGGGGGAACACTGAAGCTTTCTTT. Translation gives CATRGRGNTEAFF.

This clonotype was detected once. This may stem from a read error, because a much larger clone lies one nucleotide away. The chain combines TRBV28 with TRBJ2-1; D is unresolved. Trimming pared 2 bases from V and 8 bases from J, leaving 13 bases between. Germline values: CDR1 MDHEN, CDR2 SYDVKM. This CDR3 contains 14 residues. In DNA, the CDR3 is TGTGCCAGCAGTTTACTAACGGTGAGTGATGAGCAGTTCTTC. Its translation: CASSLLTVSDEQFF.

This clonotype was found many times. The rearrangement links TRBV12-3 or TRBV12-4 to TRBJ2-3; 7 bases agree with TRBD2. J lost 12 bases, V lost 6 bases, and 12 bases had no gene match. This CDR3 is built from 13 residues. The CDR3 sequence is CASRRGEAGRQYF. The CDR3 nucleotides read TGTGCCAGCAGAAGGGGCGAAGCGGGACGCCAGTATTTT.

This clonotype was observed many times. V and J are TRBV7-2 and TRBJ1-2; D possibly corresponds to TRBD1 (5 bases). This CDR3 has 14 amino acids. Germline CDR1 and CDR2: SGHTA and FQGNSA. The V end was cut by 2 bases, the J end by 6 bases, with 13 bases between. The CDR3 reads CASSLISGTNGYTF. The CDR3 DNA reads TGTGCCAGCAGCTTAATCTCTGGGACTAATGGCTACACCTTC.

The table lists this clonotype with a few counts. This sequence joins TRBV6-5 and TRBJ2-1; 7 bases align to TRBD1. With 2 bases clipped from V and 5 bases from J, the junction kept 6 bases outside the gene matches. The CDR3 is 15 residues long. Germline CDR1 and CDR2: MNHEY and SVGAGI. For the CDR3, the DNA is TGTGCCAGCAGTTACGGCACAGGGGAGCACAATGAGCAGTTCTTC. This translates into CASSYGTGEHNEQFF.